The sequence of this T cell receptor beta chain was determined in a study of cytomegalovirus exposure and HLA in healthy donors. For the study at large: Both the approximately 120 validation repertoires and the roughly 700 first-cohort repertoires used the same platform, as reported by a later analysis.

Among the 110 or so subjects of the validation cohort, separate from the approximately 670-subject first cohort, were the donors. Sequenced by immunoSEQ multiplex PCR; TCRdb stores in-frame clones only, minus some. The repertoire holds roughly 56,000 clones, 93% seen once, with over 1.5% in the top ten. Specimen: PBMCs. The source is a woman in her late teens or twenties in good health and CMV-seropositive.

This CDR3 reads CASSEGWGFRLGTGAYEQYF. Here the CDR3 DNA reads TGTGCCAGCAGTGAAGGTTGGGGTTTCAGGCTTGGGACAGGGGCCTACGAGCAGTACTTC. The V and J genes are TRBV6-1 and TRBJ2-7; 10 bases are a match to TRBD1. Germline V gives CDR1 MNHNS, CDR2 SASEGT. Losses at the gene ends were 1 base for V and 2 bases for J; bases not matched to a gene: 17. The CDR3 is 20 residues long.